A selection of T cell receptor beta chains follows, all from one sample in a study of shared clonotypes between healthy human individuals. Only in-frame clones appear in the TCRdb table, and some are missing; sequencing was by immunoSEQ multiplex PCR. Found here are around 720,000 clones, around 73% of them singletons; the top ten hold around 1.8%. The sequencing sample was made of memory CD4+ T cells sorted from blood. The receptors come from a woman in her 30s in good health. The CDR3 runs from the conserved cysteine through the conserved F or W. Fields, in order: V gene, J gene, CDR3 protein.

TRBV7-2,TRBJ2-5,CASSLDRGQETQYF
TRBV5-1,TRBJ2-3,CASSLGQQLIDTQYF
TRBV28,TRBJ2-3,CASSLGTGGPDTQYF
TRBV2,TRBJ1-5,CASSDQGGNQPQHF
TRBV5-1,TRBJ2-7,CASSLAPPREQYF
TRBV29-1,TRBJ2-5,CSTGGGQETQYF
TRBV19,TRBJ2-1,CASSIEGRVDNEQFF
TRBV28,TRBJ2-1,CASIPSRSASSYNEQFF
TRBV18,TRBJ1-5,CASSPGTGGSQPQHF
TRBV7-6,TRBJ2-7,CASSPQTSGTPYEQYF
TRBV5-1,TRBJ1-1,CASSLGQRHTEAFF
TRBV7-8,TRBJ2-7,CASSLLTTMIHEQYF
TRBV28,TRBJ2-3,CASSSTGFTDTQYF
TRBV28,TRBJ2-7,CASSTGQDYEQYF
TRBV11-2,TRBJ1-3,CASSLSDQTGTIYF
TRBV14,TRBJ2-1,CASSYRGLGYNEQFF
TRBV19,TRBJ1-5,CASSPAGRGNQPQHF
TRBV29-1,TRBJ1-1,CSVGTRYTGSTEAFF
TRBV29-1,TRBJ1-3,CSVEPVTSGNTIYF
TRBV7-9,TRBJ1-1,CASSLGTGDTEAFF
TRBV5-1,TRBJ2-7,CASRLQGLAGVDEQYF
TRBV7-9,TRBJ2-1,CASSPDLDSYNEQFF
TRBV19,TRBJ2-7,CASSMSHSGEGGQEQYF
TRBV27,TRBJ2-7,CASRSLGMTYEQYF
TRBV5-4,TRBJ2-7,CASSLEAFEQYF